This T cell receptor beta chain was sequenced in a study of blood T cells in healthy people across ages. This clonotype was observed a few times. Each donor had ten milliliters of peripheral blood drawn. Through a sample-barcoded 5' primer and a J-beta primer mix, a second PCR was run for 7 to 11 cycles. MiXCR was run by TCRdb on the 5' RACE reads, yielding one entry per CDR3 protein. The sample consists of roughly 1.9 million distinct CDR3 sequences, about 39% of them appearing once. V was clipped by 6 bases and J by 1 base; unmatched bases: 8. Germline loops: CDR1 SGHDN, CDR2 FVKESK. The CDR3 totals 15 residues.

This clonotype was obtained from a human donor in good health. V gene TRBV14 combines with J gene TRBJ1-1; 7 positions agree with TRBD1. The sequencing input was blood. CDR3 region: CASSPDRDPNTEAFF. DNA of the CDR3: TGTGCCAGCAGTCCCGACAGGGACCCGAACACTGAAGCTTTCTTT.